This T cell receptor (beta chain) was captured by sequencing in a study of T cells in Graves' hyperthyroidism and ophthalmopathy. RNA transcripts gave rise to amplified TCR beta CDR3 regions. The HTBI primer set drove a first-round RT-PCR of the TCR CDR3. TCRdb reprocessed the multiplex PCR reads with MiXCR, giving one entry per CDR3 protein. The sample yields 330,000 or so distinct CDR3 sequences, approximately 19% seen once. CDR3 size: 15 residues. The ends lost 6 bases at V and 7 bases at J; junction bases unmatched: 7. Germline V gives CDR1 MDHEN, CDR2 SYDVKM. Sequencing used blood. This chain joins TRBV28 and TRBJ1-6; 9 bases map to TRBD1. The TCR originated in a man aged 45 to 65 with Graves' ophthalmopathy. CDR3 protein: CASSQTGQGNSPLHF. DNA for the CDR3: TGTGCCAGCAGCCAGACGGGACAGGGAAATTCACCCCTCCACTTT.